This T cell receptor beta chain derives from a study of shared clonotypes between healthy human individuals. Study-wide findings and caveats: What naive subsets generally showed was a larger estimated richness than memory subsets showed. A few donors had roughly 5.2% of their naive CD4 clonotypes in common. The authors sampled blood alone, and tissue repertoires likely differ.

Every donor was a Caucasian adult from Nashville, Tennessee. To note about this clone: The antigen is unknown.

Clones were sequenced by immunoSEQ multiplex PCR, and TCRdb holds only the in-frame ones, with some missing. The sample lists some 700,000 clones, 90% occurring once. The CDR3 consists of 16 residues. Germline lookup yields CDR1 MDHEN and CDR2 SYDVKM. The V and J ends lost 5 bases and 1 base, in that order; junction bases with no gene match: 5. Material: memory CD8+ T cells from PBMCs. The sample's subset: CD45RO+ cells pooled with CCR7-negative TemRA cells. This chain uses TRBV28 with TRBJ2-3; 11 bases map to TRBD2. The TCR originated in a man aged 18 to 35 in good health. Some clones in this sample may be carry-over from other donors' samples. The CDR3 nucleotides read TGTGCCAGCAGTCTTCCGGGACTAGCGGGCACAGATACGCAGTATTTT. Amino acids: CASSLPGLAGTDTQYF. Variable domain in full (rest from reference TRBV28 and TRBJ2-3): DVKVTQSSRYLVKRTGEKVFLECVQDMDHENMFWYRQDPGLGLRLIYFSYDVKMKEKGDIPEGYSVSREKKERFSLILESASTNQTSMYLCASSLPGLAGTDTQYFGPGTRLTVL.